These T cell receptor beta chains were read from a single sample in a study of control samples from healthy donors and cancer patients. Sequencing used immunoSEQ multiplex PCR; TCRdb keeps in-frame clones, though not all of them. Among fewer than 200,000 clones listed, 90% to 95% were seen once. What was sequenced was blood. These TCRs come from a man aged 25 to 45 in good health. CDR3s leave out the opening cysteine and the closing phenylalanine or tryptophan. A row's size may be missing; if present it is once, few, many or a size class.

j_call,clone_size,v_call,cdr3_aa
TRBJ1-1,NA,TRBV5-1,ASRLGNTEAF
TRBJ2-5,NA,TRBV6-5,ASRRRGAGETQY
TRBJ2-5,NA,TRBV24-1,ATSDTGYKVGGETQY
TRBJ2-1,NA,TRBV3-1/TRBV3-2,ASSQLGTEKF
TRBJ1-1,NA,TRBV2,ASSTELNTEAF
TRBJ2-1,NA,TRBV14,ASSQYRNNEQF
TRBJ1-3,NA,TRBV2,ASISYSSGNTIY
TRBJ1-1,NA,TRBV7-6,ASSLRTGTHTEAF
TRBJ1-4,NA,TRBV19,ASTGGEKGIEKLF
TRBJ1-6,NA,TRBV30,AWSVTGTPLH
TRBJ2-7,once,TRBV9,ASSVALGLAYEQY
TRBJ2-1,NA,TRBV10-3,AISEGLAGVEQF
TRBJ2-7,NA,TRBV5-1,ASSLTDTGSYEQY
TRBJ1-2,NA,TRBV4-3,ASSQDGGLGGYGYT
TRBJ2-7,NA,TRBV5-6,ASSSQGYEQY
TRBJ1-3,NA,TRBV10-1,ASSEAMGGATGNTIY
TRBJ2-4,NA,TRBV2,ASTGDRVAKNIQY
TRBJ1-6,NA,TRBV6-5,AVRRTGGNSPLH
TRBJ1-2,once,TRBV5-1,ASSSMTGGADYGYT
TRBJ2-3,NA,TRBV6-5,ASSYSTAFTDTQY
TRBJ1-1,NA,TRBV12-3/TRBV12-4,ASRQRGNTEAF
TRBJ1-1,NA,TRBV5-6,ASSIRDSNTEAF
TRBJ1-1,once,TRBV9,ASSVVPRGPTEAF
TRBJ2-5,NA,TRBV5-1,ASSLVGQLQETQY
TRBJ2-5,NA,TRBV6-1,ASSEAGGTSETQY
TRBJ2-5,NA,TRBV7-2,ASSFSGSSQETQY
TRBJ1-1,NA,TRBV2,ASVGQSVNTEAF
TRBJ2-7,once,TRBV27,ASSVGAGATYEQY
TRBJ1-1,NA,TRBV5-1,ASSSSTGMNTEAF
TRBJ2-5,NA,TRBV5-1,ASSLVLGLADQETQY
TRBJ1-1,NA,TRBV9,ASSVGQGRAEAF
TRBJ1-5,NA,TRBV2,ASNRGLGNQPQH
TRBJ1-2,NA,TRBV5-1,ASSSTGSYGYT
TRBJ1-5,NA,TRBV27,ASTADRANLSNQPQH
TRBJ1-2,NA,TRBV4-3,ASSQDPFYGYT
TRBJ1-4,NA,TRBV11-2,ASRRPGTNEKLF
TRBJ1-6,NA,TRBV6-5,ASSTENNSPLH
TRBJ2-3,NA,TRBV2,ASSRGSSTDTQY
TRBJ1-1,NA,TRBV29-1,SVEDGASEAF
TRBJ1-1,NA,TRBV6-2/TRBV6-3,ASSYRARKGEAF
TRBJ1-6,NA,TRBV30,AWSQDAGANNSPLH
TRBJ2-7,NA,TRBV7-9,ASSLVGRVSYEQY
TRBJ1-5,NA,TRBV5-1,ASSLGGSNQPQH
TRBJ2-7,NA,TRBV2,ASGYGTGAYEQY
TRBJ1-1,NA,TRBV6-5,ASTPGRNTEAF
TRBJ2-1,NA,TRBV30,AWSRGNGNEQF
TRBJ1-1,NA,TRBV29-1,SVERGAVNTEAF
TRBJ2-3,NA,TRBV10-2,ASSDATEPPGQTLTDTQY
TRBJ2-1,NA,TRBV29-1,SVEKLVRGYNEQF
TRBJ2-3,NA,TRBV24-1,ATSDRTSGSTDTQY
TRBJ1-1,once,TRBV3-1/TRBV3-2,ASQRGMGLNTEAF